This T cell receptor (beta chain) derives from a study of blood T cell repertoires in COVID-19. Study details: Collection of acute and convalescent COVID-19 samples took place in the United States, Italy and Spain. Sources were T cells, B-cell-depleted T cells, or PBMCs; the material itself was cDNA or gDNA.

Authors' processing steps: Cell counts per sample came from amplifying reference gene primers. Profiling relied on immunoSEQ multiplex PCR, and the TCRdb table lists in-frame clones only, not all of them. V and J calls and clone size are as listed in that table; D and trimming were resolved from the DNA. The table lists around 300,000 clones, roughly 90% of them singletons. V dropped 4 bases and J dropped 4 bases, with 17 bases sitting between them. This CDR3 is 17 amino acids long. The germline gives CDR1 KGHSH, CDR2 LQKENI. The clonotype originates from a woman in her fifties or sixties with active or convalescent COVID-19. The chain employs TRBV18 and TRBJ2-6; weak D call: TRBD1 (5 bases). The sequenced sample was peripheral blood. The CDR3 is CASSQWGDVTGANVLTF. The CDR3 DNA reads TGTGCCAGCTCACAATGGGGCGACGTAACCGGGGCCAACGTCCTGACTTTC. The complete variable domain, with remaining parts taken from reference TRBV18 and TRBJ2-6, reads NAGVMQNPRHLVRRRGQEARLRCSPMKGHSHVYWYRQLPEEGLKFMVYLQKENIIDESGMPKERFSAEFPKEGPSILRIQQVVRGDSAAYFCASSQWGDVTGANVLTFGAGSRLTVL.